The subject of this entry is one TCR beta chain. The sample belongs to a study of blood T cell repertoires in COVID-19. Original processing methods: The authors estimated nucleated cell counts from reference gene primer amplification. Some clones are missing from TCRdb's copy, which holds only in-frame ones; the method was immunoSEQ multiplex PCR. V and J calls and clone size are copied from that table; D and trimming were computed from the DNA. The data show over 150,000 clones, roughly 89% seen once. The CDR3 sequence is 14 residues long. Germline values: CDR1 LNHNV, CDR2 YYDKDF (reference sequence). The germline V and J ends were trimmed by 3 bases and 3 bases, with 12 bases remaining between them.

The J gene is TRBJ2-7, the V gene TRBV15; TRBD1 might be the D (6 bases). The sequencing input was peripheral blood. The receptor was derived from a man over 45 with acute or convalescent COVID-19. The DNA of the CDR3 is TGTGCCACCAGCAGCCCGGGACACCTCTACGAGCAGTACTTC. Translated, it gives CATSSPGHLYEQYF.